A single TCR beta chain is shown here with its context. This CDR3 has 14 residues. CDR1 is MNHEY and CDR2 is SVGEGT in the germline V gene. V dropped 10 bases and J dropped 5; count of bases not matched to a gene: 8. The sample's time point: newly diagnosed GD, antithyroid drugs for less than 3 months. Scientists built the TCR library using RNA that was extracted from PBMCs. TCR beta libraries were built with iRepertoire HTBI primers and Arm-PCR of CDR3 regions. In TCRdb, the multiplex PCR reads were re-called with MiXCR into one record per CDR3 protein. The sample has 550,000 to 700,000 distinct CDR3 sequences, 15% to 20% seen once. This entry comes from a study of regulatory T cells in long-lasting Graves disease. The same specimen was also included in a second study, on T cells in Graves' hyperthyroidism and ophthalmopathy.

The receptor's source is a man aged 18 to 35 with Graves disease. The chain recombines TRBV6-2 or TRBV6-3 with TRBJ1-4; the match to TRBD1 covers 9 bases. Sample: peripheral blood mononuclear cells (PBMCs), taken at new diagnosis, from a patient treated with antithyroid drugs. The CDR3 here is CATSDRGRNEKLFF. In DNA form, the CDR3 reads TGTGCCACCTCCGACAGGGGGAGGAATGAAAAACTGTTTTTT.